These 14 T cell receptor beta chains were sequenced from one sample in a study of T cells in Graves' hyperthyroidism and ophthalmopathy. Regions amplified from RNA transcripts were the TCR beta CDR3 regions. Initially, a first-round RT-PCR of the TCR CDR3 employed the HTBI primer set. MiXCR, applied by TCRdb to the multiplex PCR reads, yields one record per CDR3 protein. This sample has hundreds of thousands of distinct CDR3 sequences, with approximately 14% found just once. The material sequenced was blood. The receptors originated from a woman under 30 with Graves' hyperthyroidism.

This clonotype was recorded many times. The chain is built from TRBV12-3 or TRBV12-4 and TRBJ1-2, with 7 bases lining up with TRBD1. The CDR3 runs 14 residues. Losses at the gene ends were 5 bases for V and 8 bases for J; bases not matched to a gene: 11. The CDR3, as DNA: TGTGCCAGCAGTCCAGGACAGGTATCGGGAGGCTACACCTTC. Its protein is CASSPGQVSGGYTF.

This clonotype was seen many times. The chain couples TRBV12-3 or TRBV12-4 to TRBJ2-5, with D unresolved. Trimming pared 2 bases from V and 4 bases from J, leaving 20 bases between. The CDR3 consists of 17 residues. In DNA form, the CDR3 reads TGTGCCAGCAGTTTAAAAATGGCGGACGTGGGTCGAGAGACCCAGTACTTC. Encoded protein: CASSLKMADVGRETQYF.

This clonotype has at least ten counts. The J gene is TRBJ2-5, the V gene TRBV10-3, with a possible D match to TRBD2 (7 bases). There are 19 residues in the CDR3. Germline CDR1 ENHRY, CDR2 SYGVKD. V was shortened by 4 bases and J by 2 bases, with 26 bases between the two germline ends. CDR3 nucleotide sequence: TGTGCCATCAGTGGGGAGGGGGACGTCGCAGGGAGCCATCAAGAGACCCAGTACTTC. It translates to CAISGEGDVAGSHQETQYF.

This chain joins TRBV19 and TRBJ1-2, with D unclear. This CDR3 is built from 14 residues. Per the germline V gene, CDR1 is LNHDA and CDR2 is SQIVND (reference sequence). Trimming cost V 1 base and J 4 bases, with 10 bases left between them. In DNA, the CDR3 is TGTGCCAGTAGTATAGCAACGGAGCGCTATGGCTACACCTTC. It specifies CASSIATERYGYTF.

The V and J genes are TRBV5-5 and TRBJ2-1; the match to TRBD2 covers 8 bases. Germline CDR1 and CDR2: SGHKS and YYEKEE (reference sequence). The CDR3 consists of 14 residues. Unmatched junction bases numbered 4, after V lost 0 bases and J lost 8 bases. The DNA for the CDR3 is TGTGCCAGCAGCTTGGGAGCGGGAGTCTATGAGCAGTTCTTC. Translated, it gives CASSLGAGVYEQFF.

This clonotype occurred many times. This chain uses TRBV3-1 with TRBJ2-3; tentatively, D is TRBD1 or TRBD2 (5 bases each). Trimming removed 3 bases from V and 1 base from J, with 20 bases in between. The CDR3 totals 18 residues. The germline gives CDR1 LGHDT, CDR2 YNNKEL (reference sequence). CDR3 amino acids: CASSHVPRGNRGTDTQYF. CDR3 nucleotide sequence: TGTGCCAGCAGCCATGTCCCCCGGGGCAACCGCGGCACAGATACGCAGTATTTT.

The gene calls are TRBV4-3 and TRBJ1-2; D is ambiguous. Trimming left V 8 bases short and J 8 bases short, with 15 bases between. CDR1 and CDR2 from the germline V gene are LGHNA and YSLEER. The CDR3 extends over 12 amino acids. DNA for the CDR3: TGCGCCAGCGGCCGGGGAATGGGCGGCTACACCTTC. The encoded protein is CASGRGMGGYTF.

This clonotype was counted many times. The chain links TRBV6-5 to TRBJ2-2; perhaps TRBD1 as D (5 bases). Deletions cut 2 bases from V and 0 bases from J, with 16 bases between. This CDR3 is 18 amino acids long. Germline V gene lookup returns CDR1 MNHEY and CDR2 SVGAGI. The CDR3 here is CASSYETVRVANTGELFF. The CDR3, as DNA: TGTGCCAGCAGTTACGAGACAGTCCGAGTCGCGAACACCGGGGAGCTGTTTTTT.

The chain carries TRBV15 and TRBJ2-1; 7 bases are a match to TRBD1. The germline CDR1 and CDR2 sequences are LNHNV and YYDKDF (reference sequence). The CDR3 extends over 14 amino acids. The J segment lost 4 bases and the V segment lost 3 bases, leaving 3 bases of the junction unmatched. CDR3 amino acids: CATSRDRTYNEQFF. Here the CDR3 DNA reads TGTGCCACCAGCAGGGACAGGACTTACAATGAGCAGTTCTTC.

V gene TRBV7-8 combines with J gene TRBJ2-1; D unclear. CDR3 size: 15 residues. Germline assignment: CDR1 SGHVS and CDR2 FQNEAQ. V dropped 4 bases and J dropped 0 bases, with 10 bases sitting between them. As DNA, the CDR3 is TGTGCCAGCAGCTCCGCGGAACTCTCCTACAATGAGCAGTTCTTC. Residues: CASSSAELSYNEQFF.

This clonotype came up a few times. The rearrangement joins TRBV9 to TRBJ2-3, with D perhaps matching TRBD2 (6 bases). This CDR3 is built from 15 residues. Germline V gives CDR1 SGDLS, CDR2 YYNGEE. Trimming cost V 0 bases and J 0 bases, with 8 bases left between them. The CDR3 DNA follows: TGTGCCAGCAGCGTAGGGGACTGGAGCACAGATACGCAGTATTTT. The encoded protein is CASSVGDWSTDTQYF.

In regard to this clonotype: This may come from a read error, since a much larger clone is one base off. This rearrangement joins TRBV7-9 to TRBJ2-7, with no clear D. V gave up 1 base and J gave up 6 bases, with 7 bases separating them. The CDR3 consists of 12 residues. From germline, CDR1 is SEHNR and CDR2 FQNEAQ (reference sequence). Here the CDR3 reads CASSLVGFEQYF. DNA for the CDR3: TGTGCCAGCAGCTTAGTGGGGTTCGAGCAGTACTTC.

This sequence joins TRBV7-6 and TRBJ2-7; 8 nucleotides align to TRBD2. The CDR3 contains 15 residues. Unmatched junction bases numbered 7, after V lost 2 bases and J lost 4 bases. Germline-derived CDR1 and CDR2 are SGHVS and FNYEAQ. CDR3 protein: CASSLLSGGSYEQYF. CDR3 DNA sequence: TGTGCCAGCAGCTTATTGAGCGGGGGCTCTTACGAGCAGTACTTC.

The chain combines TRBV29-1 with TRBJ2-1; the D gene is possibly TRBD1 (6 bases). Per germline, CDR1 SQVTM and CDR2 ANQGSEA. Trimming left V 2 bases short and J 4 bases short, with 15 bases between. CDR3 size: 15 residues. CDR3 bases: TGCAGCGTTGAATGGGAAGGGGGTCTATACAATGAGCAGTTCTTC. It translates to CSVEWEGGLYNEQFF.